This T cell receptor beta chain is from a study of CD8 T cells in Susac syndrome. V lost 5 bases and J lost 6; bases outside the gene matches: 4. From germline, CDR1 is SQVTM and CDR2 ANQGSEA. This CDR3 is 12 amino acids long. RNA in amounts of about 0.45 to 1 ug was reverse transcribed with random hexamers. Across 54 Vbeta and 13 Jbeta, TCR beta CDR3 was amplified with immunoSEQ multiplex PCR. TCRdb analysed the immunoSEQ multiplex PCR reads with MiXCR anew, one entry per CDR3 protein. In the table there are 150,000 to 200,000 distinct CDR3 sequences, approximately 95% of which are singletons. The source material was CD4+ T cells from PBMCs. The V call is TRBV29-1, the J call TRBJ1-5; the match to TRBD1 covers 7 bases. The TCR was taken from a human donor in good health. The CDR3 loop reads CSVSGGGQPQHF. DNA of the CDR3: TGCAGCGTTTCAGGGGGGGGTCAGCCCCAGCATTTT. The entire variable domain, with the rest obtained from reference TRBV29-1 and TRBJ1-5, is as follows: SAVISQKPSRDICQRGTSLTIQCQVDSQVTMMFWYRQQPGQSLTLIATANQGSEATYESGFVIDKFPISRPNLTFSTLTVSNMSPEDSSIYLCSVSGGGQPQHFGDGTRLSIL.